Listed below are T cell receptor beta chains from one sample, sequenced in a study of beta chain features in type 1 diabetes. Measured with immunoSEQ multiplex PCR; TCRdb has only the in-frame clones, and not every one. The data hold a few hundred thousand clones, with around 13% observed a single time. Sequencing was done on a sample of naive CD4+ T cells from blood. The receptors were gathered from a man under 40 in good health. Each CDR3 is given with its conserved first and last residue. The D gene is left open where the match is weak. The listing skips clone size in some rows; elsewhere it reads once, few, many or a size class.

CASMGRGRYEQYF TGTGCCAGCATGGGCAGGGGTCGGTACGAGCAGTACTTC TRBJ2-7 TRBV2 - few 13
CASSESGYSRETQYF TGTGCCAGCAGTGAATCTGGGTACAGCCGGGAGACCCAGTACTTC TRBJ2-5 TRBV25-1 - - 15
CASSLATGLGNNEQFF TGTGCCAGCAGCTTAGCAACAGGGTTGGGTAACAATGAGCAGTTCTTC TRBJ2-1 TRBV7-2 - few 16
CASSVTSGGYTQYF TGTGCCAGCAGTGTGACTAGCGGGGGGTATACGCAGTATTTT TRBJ2-3 TRBV2 TRBD2 - 14
CATSRAGTPANYGYTF TGTGCCACCAGCAGAGCTGGGACACCAGCGAACTATGGCTACACCTTC TRBJ1-2 TRBV15 - few 16
CASSQEFRSASYNEQFF TGTGCCAGCAGCCAAGAGTTTCGGTCTGCCTCCTACAATGAGCAGTTCTTC TRBJ2-1 TRBV4-2 - few 17
CASSRFLESDTQYF TGTGCCAGCAGTCGGTTCCTAGAATCAGATACGCAGTATTTT TRBJ2-3 TRBV6-5 - few 14
CASRIGPSNEQFF TGTGCCAGCAGGATCGGACCGAGCAATGAGCAGTTCTTC TRBJ2-1 TRBV7-9 - - 13
CASSERWNTEAFF TGTGCCAGCAGTGAACGGTGGAACACTGAAGCTTTCTTT TRBJ1-1 TRBV2 - few 13
CATSPSGGASYNEQFF TGTGCCACCAGCCCTAGCGGGGGGGCTTCCTACAATGAGCAGTTCTTC TRBJ2-1 TRBV15 TRBD2 - 16
CSVAKGNRNTNTIYF TGCAGCGTTGCGAAGGGAAACAGAAACACGAACACCATATATTTT TRBJ1-3 TRBV29-1 - few 15
CASHAKNTQYF TGCGCCAGCCATGCTAAGAATACGCAGTATTTT TRBJ2-3 TRBV5-1 - few 11
CASSPLGGSGSTDTQYF TGTGCCAGCTCACCTCTCGGGGGTAGCGGGAGCACAGATACGCAGTATTTT TRBJ2-3 TRBV18 TRBD2 - 17
CASTSGRGTYNEQFF TGTGCCAGTACTAGCGGGAGAGGGACCTACAATGAGCAGTTCTTC TRBJ2-1 TRBV9 TRBD2 - 15
CASSLARTGGSYEQYF TGCGCCAGCAGCCTTGCTAGGACGGGGGGTTCCTACGAGCAGTACTTC TRBJ2-7 TRBV4-3 TRBD2 - 16
CSPCRTGTRETQYF TGCAGCCCCTGCCGGACAGGAACAAGAGAGACCCAGTACTTC TRBJ2-5 TRBV29-1 TRBD1 many 14
CASSQRHFSGNTIYF TGTGCCAGCAGCCAGCGCCATTTCTCTGGAAACACCATATATTTT TRBJ1-3 TRBV14 - few 15
CASSPMTENTGELFF TGTGCCAGCAGCCCGATGACGGAAAACACCGGGGAGCTGTTTTTT TRBJ2-2 TRBV5-4 - few 15
CAWTPLRAGYTF TGTGCCTGGACCCCGTTGAGGGCCGGCTACACCTTC TRBJ1-2 TRBV30 - few 12
CASSRLPGTDTQYF TGTGCCAGCAGCCGACTCCCAGGGACCGATACGCAGTATTTT TRBJ2-3 TRBV6-5 - few 14
CASSPRAPNDGQFF TGCGCCAGCAGCCCCAGGGCGCCTAATGATGGGCAGTTCTTC TRBJ2-1 TRBV5-1 - - 14
CASSSFEGLAGLDTQYF TGTGCCAGCAGCTCCTTTGAAGGACTAGCGGGACTAGATACGCAGTATTTT TRBJ2-3 TRBV7-9 TRBD2 few 17
CASSQMGLAVDTQYF TGCGCCAGCAGCCAAATGGGACTAGCGGTAGATACGCAGTATTTT TRBJ2-3 TRBV4-3 TRBD2 - 15
CASSLQASDTQYF TGTGCCAGCAGCTTACAGGCCTCAGATACGCAGTATTTT TRBJ2-3 TRBV5-4 - - 13
CASSLVGSETQYF TGTGCCAGCAGCTTAGTCGGCTCTGAGACCCAGTACTTC TRBJ2-5 TRBV7-9 - few 13
CATSRDDRAFSVF TGTGCCACCAGCAGAGATGATCGAGCATTTTCGGTCTTC TRBJ2-1 TRBV15 - few 13
CASSLASARGYGGYTF TGTGCCAGCAGTTTAGCCTCCGCCAGGGGATACGGTGGCTACACCTTC TRBJ1-2 TRBV27 - - 16